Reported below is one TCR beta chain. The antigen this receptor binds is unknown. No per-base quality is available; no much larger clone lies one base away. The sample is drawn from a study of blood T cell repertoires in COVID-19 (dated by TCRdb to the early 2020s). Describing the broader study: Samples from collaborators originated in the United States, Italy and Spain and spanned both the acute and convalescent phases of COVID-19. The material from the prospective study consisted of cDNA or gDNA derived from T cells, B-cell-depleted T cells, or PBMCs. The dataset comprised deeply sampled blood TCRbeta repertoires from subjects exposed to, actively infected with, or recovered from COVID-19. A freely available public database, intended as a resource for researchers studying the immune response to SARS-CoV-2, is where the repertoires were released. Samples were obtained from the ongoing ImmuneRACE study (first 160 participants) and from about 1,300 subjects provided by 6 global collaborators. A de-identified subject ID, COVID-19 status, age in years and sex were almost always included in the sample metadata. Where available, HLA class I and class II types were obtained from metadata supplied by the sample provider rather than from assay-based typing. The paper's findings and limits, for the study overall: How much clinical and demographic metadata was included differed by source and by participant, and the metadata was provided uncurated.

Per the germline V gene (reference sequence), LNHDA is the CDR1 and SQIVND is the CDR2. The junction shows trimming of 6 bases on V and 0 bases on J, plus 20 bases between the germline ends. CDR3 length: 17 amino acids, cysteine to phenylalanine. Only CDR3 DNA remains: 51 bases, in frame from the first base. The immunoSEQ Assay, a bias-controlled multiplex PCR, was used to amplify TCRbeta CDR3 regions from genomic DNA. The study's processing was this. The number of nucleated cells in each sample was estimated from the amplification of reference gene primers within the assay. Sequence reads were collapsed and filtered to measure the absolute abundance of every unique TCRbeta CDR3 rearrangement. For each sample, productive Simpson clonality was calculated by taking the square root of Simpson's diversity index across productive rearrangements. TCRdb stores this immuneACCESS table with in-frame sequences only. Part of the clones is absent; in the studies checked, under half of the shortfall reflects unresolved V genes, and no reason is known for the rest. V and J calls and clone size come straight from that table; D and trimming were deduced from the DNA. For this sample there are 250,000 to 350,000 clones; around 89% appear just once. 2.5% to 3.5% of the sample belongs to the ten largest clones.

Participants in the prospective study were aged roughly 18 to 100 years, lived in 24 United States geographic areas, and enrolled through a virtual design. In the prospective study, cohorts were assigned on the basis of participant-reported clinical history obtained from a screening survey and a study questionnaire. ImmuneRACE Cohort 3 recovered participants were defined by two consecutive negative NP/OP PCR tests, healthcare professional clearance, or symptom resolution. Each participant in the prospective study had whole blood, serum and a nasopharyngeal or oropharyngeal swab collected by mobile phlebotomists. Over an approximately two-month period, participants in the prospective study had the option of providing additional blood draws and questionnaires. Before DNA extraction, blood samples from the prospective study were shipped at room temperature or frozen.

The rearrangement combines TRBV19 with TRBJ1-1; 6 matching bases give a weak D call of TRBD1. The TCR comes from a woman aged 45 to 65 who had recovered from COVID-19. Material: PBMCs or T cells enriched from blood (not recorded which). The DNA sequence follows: TGTGCCAGTAGGGAACAGGGTTTTGATTGGGTGAACACTGAAGCTTTCTTT. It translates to CASREQGFDWVNTEAFF.